One sample yielded the 29 T cell receptor beta chains listed below, sequenced in a study of cytomegalovirus exposure and HLA in healthy donors listed by TCRdb under 2017. The receptor library was made with the immunoSEQ multiplex PCR assay. As stored in TCRdb, this immuneACCESS dataset retains in-frame rearrangements with V and J assigned. A fraction of the clones does not appear; measured against another copy, unresolved V genes explain less than half of the discrepancy, and the remainder lacks a known reason. Recorded for this sample are 200,000 to 250,000 clones; over 75% of them occurred a single time. Clones ranked in the top ten supply about 2% of the sample. Specimen: PBMCs. These TCRs come from a woman aged 18-29 years in good health and CMV-seropositive.

This sequence joins TRBV6-5 and TRBJ2-1; D is possibly TRBD1 (5 bases). The CDR3 spans 14 residues. Trimming removed 3 bases from V and 7 bases from J, with 13 bases in between. The germline V gene encodes CDR1 MNHEY and CDR2 SVGAGI. The CDR3 nucleotides read TGTGCCAGCAGTTATGACCCCGCAGGGAATGAGCAGTTCTTC. As protein: CASSYDPAGNEQFF.

V and J are TRBV6-1 and TRBJ2-4, with 11 bases that match TRBD1. Germline CDR1 and CDR2: MNHNS and SASEGT. The V and J ends lost 11 bases and 8 bases, in that order; junction bases with no gene match: 11. The CDR3 runs to 14 residues. The CDR3 protein is CALQGQGAADIQYF. CDR3 DNA sequence: TGTGCCTTGCAAGGACAGGGGGCGGCGGACATTCAGTACTTC.

This chain uses TRBV4-2 with TRBJ2-5, with D possibly being TRBD1 (5 bases). This CDR3 is 15 amino acids long. The germline V gene has CDR1 LGHNA and CDR2 YNFKEQ. Trimming took 4 bases from V and 1 from J, leaving 13 bases between them. The CDR3 protein is CASSLTQGPQETQYF. In DNA form, the CDR3 reads TGTGCCAGCAGCCTCACCCAGGGTCCCCAAGAGACCCAGTACTTC.

This sequence joins TRBV27 and TRBJ2-7; 10 bases map to TRBD2. Losses at the gene ends were 5 bases for V and 6 bases for J; bases not matched to a gene: 13. The CDR3 contains 16 residues. The germline V gene has CDR1 MNHEY and CDR2 SMNVEV (reference sequence). CDR3 sequence (DNA): TGTGCCAGCAGTCCAAAAAACCCTTGGACTAGCGGCGAGCAGTACTTC. Protein product: CASSPKNPWTSGEQYF.

This clone is a singleton in its sample. The chain links TRBV5-1 to TRBJ2-1; TRBD1 aligns across 7 bases. This CDR3 has 15 residues. Per germline, CDR1 SGHRS and CDR2 YFSETQ. The J segment lost 0 bases and the V segment lost 0 bases, leaving 0 bases of the junction unmatched. CDR3 bases: TGCGCCAGCAGCTTGGACAGGGGCTCCTACAATGAGCAGTTCTTC. Its protein is CASSLDRGSYNEQFF. Full variable domain (outside the CDR3, taken from reference TRBV5-1 and TRBJ2-1): KAGVTQTPRYLIKTRGQQVTLSCSPISGHRSVSWYQQTPGQGLQFLFEYFSETQRNKGNFPGRFSGRQFSNSRSEMNVSTLELGDSALYLCASSLDRGSYNEQFFGPGTRLTVL.

In nucleotides, the CDR3 is TGCGCCAGCAGCCAAGGTCCAGAGAACACTGAAGCTTTCTTT. This encodes CASSQGPENTEAFF. This chain connects TRBV4-1 to TRBJ1-1, with D uncertain. The V and J ends lost 1 base and 1 base respectively, with 7 bases between them. The CDR3 contains 14 residues. Germline V gene lookup returns CDR1 MGHRA and CDR2 YSYEKL.

The chain carries TRBV27 and TRBJ2-5, with 8 bases identical to TRBD1. Germline values: CDR1 MNHEY, CDR2 SMNVEV (reference sequence). The CDR3 is 13 residues long. V dropped 5 bases and J dropped 5; count of bases not matched to a gene: 4. The CDR3 coding sequence is TGTGCCAGCAGTCTAAACAGGGGGGAGACCCAGTACTTC. As protein: CASSLNRGETQYF.

V gene TRBV9 combines with J gene TRBJ1-2; 7 bases line up with TRBD1. The V gene end was trimmed by 0 bases and the J gene end by 2 bases; junction bases not matched to a gene: 4. The CDR3 covers 15 residues. Germline V CDR1 and CDR2: SGDLS, YYNGEE. The CDR3 loop reads CASSVGPTGNYGYTF. DNA of the CDR3: TGTGCCAGCAGCGTAGGTCCGACAGGGAACTATGGCTACACCTTC.

The rearrangement joins TRBV28 to TRBJ2-7, with 11 bases lining up with TRBD1. Per the germline V gene, CDR1 is MDHEN and CDR2 is SYDVKM. After removal of 5 bases from V and 6 bases from J, the junction contained 6 bases not matched to a gene. The CDR3 spans 14 residues. The CDR3 reads CASSVGQGAGEQYF. CDR3 DNA sequence: TGTGCCAGCAGTGTCGGACAGGGGGCGGGCGAGCAGTACTTC.

The chain couples TRBV5-1 to TRBJ2-2, with TRBD1 matching over 9 bases. The CDR3 covers 16 residues. Germline CDR1 is SGHRS and CDR2 is YFSETQ. V gave up 3 bases and J gave up 3 bases; unmatched junction bases: 6. The CDR3 spells CASSSGQGLYTGELFF. DNA for the CDR3: TGCGCCAGCAGCTCGGGACAGGGCTTATACACCGGGGAGCTGTTTTTT. The variable domain in full, completed from reference TRBV5-1 and TRBJ2-2, reads KAGVTQTPRYLIKTRGQQVTLSCSPISGHRSVSWYQQTPGQGLQFLFEYFSETQRNKGNFPGRFSGRQFSNSRSEMNVSTLELGDSALYLCASSSGQGLYTGELFFGEGSRLTVL.

The genes are TRBV11-1 and TRBJ1-1, with 8 bases lining up with TRBD1. J lost 0 bases, V lost 2 bases, and 5 bases had no gene match. The germline V gene has CDR1 SGHAT and CDR2 FQDESV (reference sequence). The CDR3 is 16 residues long. Here the CDR3 DNA reads TGTGCCAGCAGCTTAACAGGACAGGGTATGAACACTGAAGCTTTCTTT. Amino acid sequence: CASSLTGQGMNTEAFF.

The V gene is TRBV25-1, the J gene TRBJ1-4; 10 bases line up with TRBD1. There are 13 residues in the CDR3. Trimming cost V 8 bases and J 6 bases; bases outside gene matches: 3. CDR1 and CDR2 from the germline V gene are MGHDK and SYGVNS. CDR3 nucleotides: TGTGCCAGCTACGGACAGGGGGATGAAAAACTGTTTTTT. Translating gives CASYGQGDEKLFF.

The rearrangement joins TRBV19 to TRBJ2-6; 8 nucleotides align to TRBD2. Trimming cost V 3 bases and J 6 bases; bases outside gene matches: 4. The CDR3 has 15 amino acids. The germline V gene encodes CDR1 LNHDA and CDR2 SQIVND (reference sequence). CDR3 bases: TGTGCCAGTAGTATCGGGGGGGCGAAGGCCAACGTCCTGACTTTC. Amino acid sequence: CASSIGGAKANVLTF.

The chain employs TRBV5-1 and TRBJ2-2; 8 bases are shared with TRBD1. CDR1 and CDR2 (germline): SGHRS, YFSETQ. V trimming: 2 bases; J trimming: 7 bases; junction bases outside the gene matches: 4. The CDR3 is 14 amino acids. The CDR3 nucleotides are TGCGCCAGCAGCTTCGGGACAGGCATCGGGGAGCTGTTTTTT. It is translated as CASSFGTGIGELFF.

The V gene is TRBV30, the J gene TRBJ2-3, with TRBD2 matching over 9 bases. There are 19 residues in the CDR3. Germline V lookup: CDR1 GTSNPN, CDR2 SVGIG (reference sequence). Trimming at V came to 1 base and at J to 10 bases, leaving 24 bases not matched to a gene. CDR3 in amino acids: CAWSAQGRAGGPAGGAQYF. In DNA, the CDR3 is TGTGCCTGGAGTGCCCAAGGGAGAGCGGGAGGCCCTGCGGGGGGGGCGCAGTATTTT.

This rearrangement joins TRBV6-1 to TRBJ2-1; tentative D call: TRBD1 (6 bases). This CDR3 contains 13 residues. Trimming cost V 11 bases and J 7 bases, with 18 bases left between them. CDR1 is MNHNS and CDR2 is SASEGT in the germline V gene. Here the CDR3 reads CASEDSAGNEQFF. The CDR3 nucleotides are TGTGCCTCGGAGGACAGCGCGGGTAATGAGCAGTTCTTC.

The chain has TRBV19 and TRBJ1-3; no clear D. The CDR3 consists of 15 residues. The germline V gene has CDR1 LNHDA and CDR2 SQIVND (reference sequence). The germline V and J ends were trimmed by 8 bases and 0 bases, with 14 bases remaining between them. The CDR3 nucleotides read TGTGCCAGTTCTATAACCGGGATCTCTGGAAACACCATATATTTT. Translating gives CASSITGISGNTIYF.

This chain links TRBV13 with TRBJ2-1; D uncertain. The V gene lost 3 bases and the J gene lost 6 bases, with 15 bases spanning the gap. The CDR3 consists of 15 residues. Germline CDR1 and CDR2: PRHDT and FYEKMQ (reference sequence). The CDR3 DNA reads TGTGCCAGCAGCTTTGGTGCTAGTACCGTCAATGAGCAGTTCTTC. Its protein product is CASSFGASTVNEQFF.

The chain carries TRBV7-9 and TRBJ2-1; D is unclear. The germline CDR1 and CDR2 sequences are SEHNR and FQNEAQ (reference sequence). This CDR3 region has 15 residues. With 2 bases removed from V and 6 bases from J, the gap between germline ends came to 14 bases. This chain's CDR3 is CASSLPPFPVNEQFF. The CDR3 nucleotides are TGTGCCAGCAGCTTACCCCCTTTCCCGGTCAATGAGCAGTTCTTC.

This clone was found a few times. V usage is TRBV6-5 and J usage is TRBJ1-2; TRBD1 matches 10 bases. The germline gives CDR1 MNHEY, CDR2 SVGAGI. V trimming: 2 bases; J trimming: 8 bases; junction bases outside the gene matches: 11. The CDR3 covers 16 residues. CDR3 in amino acids: CASSYPAGQGRIGYTF. The CDR3 DNA reads TGTGCCAGCAGTTACCCCGCGGGACAGGGGCGTATCGGCTACACCTTC.

This chain joins TRBV29-1 and TRBJ2-2, with D tentatively TRBD2 (5 bases). The CDR3 has 15 amino acids. The germline V gene has CDR1 SQVTM and CDR2 ANQGSEA. The V gene lost 6 bases and the J gene lost 4 bases, with 18 bases spanning the gap. The CDR3 nucleotides read TGCAGCGTCGTGGAGAACCGGGGAGCCACCGGGGAGCTGTTTTTT. Translation gives CSVVENRGATGELFF.

CDR3 in DNA: TGCGCCAGCAGCCGCGGCCCCGGCCGCTACAATGAGCAGTTCTTC. It is translated as CASSRGPGRYNEQFF. This sequence joins TRBV4-1 and TRBJ2-1; D unresolved. Trimming removed 4 bases from V and 3 bases from J, with 13 bases in between. Germline CDR1 reads MGHRA; CDR2 reads YSYEKL. CDR3 length equals 15 residues.

This clone was observed a few times. This sequence joins TRBV12-5 and TRBJ1-5; TRBD1 is a possible D gene (6 bases). CDR3 length: 15 amino acids. The germline gives CDR1 LGHNT, CDR2 FRNRAP. Deletions cut 4 bases from V and 0 bases from J, with 10 bases between. CDR3 DNA: TGTGCTAGTGGTTACCACAGGGATAGCAATCAGCCCCAGCATTTT. This codes for CASGYHRDSNQPQHF.

This clone showed up just a few times. The chain is built from TRBV4-2 and TRBJ1-2; 8 bases fit TRBD1. V lost 0 bases to trimming and J lost 9 bases; unmatched junction nucleotides: 9. There are 15 residues in the CDR3. CDR1 is LGHNA and CDR2 is YNFKEQ in the germline V gene. The CDR3: CASSQDTRQGARYTF. The CDR3 DNA sequence: TGTGCCAGCAGCCAAGACACAAGGCAGGGGGCACGCTACACCTTC.

The chain employs TRBV11-2 and TRBJ2-7, with a possible D match to TRBD1 (6 bases). The CDR3 is 16 residues long. The germline CDR1 and CDR2 sequences are SGHAT and FQNNGV. Trimming stripped 0 bases from V and 4 bases from J, with 16 bases between. In DNA, the CDR3 is TGTGCCAGCAGCTTAGAACGGACAGAACCCCTATACGAGCAGTACTTC. Translating it yields CASSLERTEPLYEQYF. The full variable domain, with the rest looked up from reference TRBV11-2 and TRBJ2-7, is EAGVAQSPRYKIIEKRQSVAFWCNPISGHATLYWYQQILGQGPKLLIQFQNNGVVDDSQLPKDRFSAERLKGVDSTLKIQPAKLEDSAVYLCASSLERTEPLYEQYFGPGTRLTVT.

The rearrangement links TRBV19 to TRBJ1-2; a possible D gene is TRBD1 (5 bases). Germline V CDR1 and CDR2: LNHDA, SQIVND (reference sequence). The CDR3 totals 14 residues. The germline V and J ends were trimmed by 3 bases and 7 bases, with 15 bases remaining between them. The chain's CDR3 is CASSIRRDLGGYTF. CDR3 nucleotides: TGTGCCAGTAGTATTCGACGGGACTTGGGTGGCTACACCTTC.

The genes are TRBV10-3 and TRBJ1-1, with D perhaps TRBD1 (5 bases). The CDR3 loop spans 15 amino acids. The ends were cut back, 0 bases at V and 1 base at J, with 9 bases in the middle. Germline V CDR1 and CDR2: ENHRY, SYGVKD. CDR3 DNA sequence: TGTGCCATCAGTGAGTCGGCAAGGGGGAACACTGAAGCTTTCTTT. Its protein is CAISESARGNTEAFF.

The chain uses TRBV11-2 and TRBJ1-2; the D gene is possibly TRBD1 (5 bases). CDR3 length: 14 residues. CDR1 SGHAT and CDR2 FQNNGV come from the germline V gene. V dropped 3 bases and J dropped 6 bases, with 14 bases sitting between them. CDR3 DNA sequence: TGTGCCAGCAGCTTGATGGAGGGGCTGGATGGCTACACCTTC. Translated: CASSLMEGLDGYTF.

The J gene is TRBJ2-5, the V gene TRBV6-6; D not certain. Trimming left V 8 bases short and J 1 base short, with 11 bases between. The germline gives CDR1 MNHNY, CDR2 SVGAGI (reference sequence). The CDR3 has 13 residues. The CDR3 reads CASRLDPQETQYF. The CDR3 DNA reads TGTGCCAGCCGTCTAGATCCCCAAGAGACCCAGTACTTC.